A selection of T cell receptor beta chains follows, all from one sample in a study of control samples from healthy donors and cancer patients. TCRdb's table, derived via immunoSEQ multiplex PCR, lists solely in-frame clones and lacks some. The repertoire holds about 30,000 clones, with about 82% as singletons. Sequenced material: PBMCs. The receptors were sampled from a woman in her sixties with head and neck cancer. Both conserved end residues are part of each CDR3. Fields, in order: clone size, D gene, V gene, J gene, CDR3 DNA, CDR3 protein. A D gene is named only where the DNA matches it firmly. Size tells how often a clone was seen (once, few, many) or the class of an expanded clone, and some rows leave it out.

-,-,TRBV4-2,TRBJ1-1,TGTGCCAGCAGCCAATCCACGAACACTGAAGCTTTCTTT,CASSQSTNTEAFF
-,-,TRBV7-8,TRBJ2-3,TGTGCCAGCAGTTCTTCACCCTACCGTTTCGATACGCAGTATTTT,CASSSSPYRFDTQYF
-,TRBD2,TRBV3-1/TRBV3-2,TRBJ2-5,TGTGCCAGCTCTGCTAGCGGGGGCGCTTTTGAGACCCAGTACTTC,CASSASGGAFETQYF
few,-,TRBV3-1/TRBV3-2,TRBJ1-1,TGTGCCAGCAGCCAAAGTAGCACTGAAGCTTTCTTT,CASSQSSTEAFF
-,-,TRBV12-5,TRBJ1-5,TGTGCTAGTGGTTTCCGGGCCGACTATAGCAATCAGCCCCAGCATTTT,CASGFRADYSNQPQHF
-,-,TRBV7-9,TRBJ2-1,TGTGCCAGCAGCTTCGGAGGACTCATCCACTACAATGAGCAGTTCTTC,CASSFGGLIHYNEQFF
-,-,TRBV12-3/TRBV12-4,TRBJ1-5,TGTGCCAGCAGTTTAGAGGGAATACAGCCCCAGCATTTT,CASSLEGIQPQHF
-,TRBD1,TRBV5-1,TRBJ2-5,TGCGCCAGCAGCGACGAGACAGGGAGAGAGACCCAGTACTTC,CASSDETGRETQYF
-,-,TRBV7-2,TRBJ1-2,TGTGCCAGCAGCGGCGGCCTCCCCTATGGCTACACCTTC,CASSGGLPYGYTF
-,-,TRBV5-1,TRBJ2-7,TGCGCCAGCAGCTTACAGTCGGGCGGAGGATTGGACAGCCATCCCTACGAGCAGTACTTC,CASSLQSGGGLDSHPYEQYF
-,TRBD1,TRBV14,TRBJ2-1,TGTGCCAGCAGCCATCCGGGACAGGGTTTTGAGCAGTTCTTC,CASSHPGQGFEQFF
few,TRBD1,TRBV5-6,TRBJ2-7,TGTGCCAGCAGCTCTATACTAGGGGGCGCTTTTGGGGAGCAGTACTTC,CASSSILGGAFGEQYF
-,-,TRBV27,TRBJ1-4,TGTGCCAGCAGCTTATTTTCAACTAATGAAAAACTGTTTTTT,CASSLFSTNEKLFF
-,-,TRBV3-1/TRBV3-2,TRBJ1-4,TGTGCCAGCAGCCACAGGGCCCCTGAAAAACTGTTTTTT,CASSHRAPEKLFF
-,-,TRBV6-5,TRBJ1-1,TGTGCCAGCAGCGACACTGAAGCTTTCTTT,CASSDTEAFF
-,TRBD1,TRBV18,TRBJ1-2,TGTGCCAGCTCACCCGACAGGGCCGGCTACACCTTC,CASSPDRAGYTF
-,-,TRBV9,TRBJ2-7,TGTGCCAGCAGCGCGGACACGTCAACCTACGAGCAGTACTTC,CASSADTSTYEQYF
-,-,TRBV5-6,TRBJ1-1,TGTGCCAGCAGCTTGGCAAATCGGGGTGAAGCTTTCTTT,CASSLANRGEAFF
once,-,TRBV5-1,TRBJ2-5,TGCGCCAGCAGCTTGAGCTCCGGAACCTCAAAGACCCAGTACTTC,CASSLSSGTSKTQYF